What follows is one TCR beta chain and its context. No antigen is known for it. No clone much larger than this one lies a single base away; base qualities are absent. The data derive from a study of cytomegalovirus exposure and HLA in healthy donors (dated by TCRdb to the late 2010s). For context, the study as a whole: In an earlier analysis of 587 of the donors, 276 Gb of sequence data and 90 million to 120 million unique TCR beta sequences from 150 million to 200 million T cells were reported. About 280 gigabases of sequencing data and roughly 80 million unique TCR sequences made up an early release that covered over 550 HLA-typed donors. Of the roughly 400 genotyped donors, approximately 80% fell in the genetic ancestry cluster associated with self-reported Caucasian donors. The study was designed to test whether signatures of past pathogen exposure could be identified by cataloging public T cell receptors. The T cell repertoires of around 730 subjects were profiled by immunosequencing and related to cytomegalovirus serostatus. In addition to the first cohort of several hundred subjects, a separate validation cohort of under 150 different subjects was used. To predict cytomegalovirus infection status, the study combined high-throughput TCR immunosequencing, statistical association of individual TCRs with disease status, and machine learning. In a later analysis, previously published TCR beta repertoires from several hundred donors were re-analyzed and high-resolution HLA genotyping was added so that TCR occurrence patterns could be studied. The later analysis used no new phenotypic data to find candidate immune exposures, relying instead on TCR beta sequences and their occurrence across donors. To decide whether each TCR beta V gene segment behaved as functional or pseudogenic, an earlier analysis of some 540 of the donors relied on high-throughput TCR beta sequencing. Alongside the repertoire data, information on donor age, sex, ethnicity and CMV serostatus was compiled. In a later genetic analysis, genome-wide SNP genotypes for about three fifths of the roughly 670 donors were used, and that subset was treated as a discovery cohort. Every discovery cohort repertoire had been produced on one sequencing platform. HLA typing included class I and class II loci at four-digit resolution. The number of typed donors differed by locus: about 620-630 for A, B, C, DRB1 and DQB1; 522 for DQA1; over 600 for DPA1; and roughly 470 for DPB1. Because of strong linkage in the cohort, 4 to 6 DR-DQ haplotypes were treated as single units for association and clustering. Across 398 genotyped donors of the cohort, an average of approximately 240,000 unique TCR beta nucleotide sequences per donor were sequenced, and approximately 17% of those sequences were non-productive. The paper's findings and limits, for the study overall: The earlier analysis of 450 to 700 of the donors excluded some 15 rarely observed V segments, including chromosome 9 orphons, because counts were too low. Across donors, most TCR sequences were observed very rarely, whereas some public TCRs were present in many individuals. A later analysis found that TCR association rates varied across HLA loci, with DRB1 alleles showing the most associated TCRs and HLA-C alleles the fewest. Three of the identified cytomegalovirus-associated TCR beta chains were confirmed in vitro to be specific for cytomegalovirus antigens. When HLA alleles, especially DR and DQ, strongly co-occurred, TCR associations were difficult to assign to individual alleles. In a later analysis, 15,000 to 20,000 TCR beta sequences were associated with specific HLA alleles at a false discovery rate of 0.05. Because HLA typing was unavailable for some donors at each locus, only the typed subset was used in association tests. The 87-base-pair reads could not distinguish some IMGT-functional V segments, including TRBV6-2 and TRBV6-3, so those segments were excluded. A further reported finding was that TCR beta sequences accurately predicted the HLA-A and HLA-B alleles for most subjects in the first cohort. The study gave a list of about 160 TCR beta chains associated with cytomegalovirus. Correlated functional status among segregating V segments might be attributable to linkage disequilibrium, but an unknown experimental factor could not be ruled out. Presence/absence analyses assumed roughly uniform sequencing depth across donors, an assumption that may not hold. The cohort was sequenced for TCR beta chains only, and without alpha or paired-chain data the features that could be detected were limited. According to a later analysis, most CMV-associated TCR beta chains appeared to be HLA-restricted, and the HLA associations seemed to be driven largely by CMV exposure. According to a later genetic analysis, donors in an Asian-associated ancestry cluster had fewer N-insertions in productive TCRs than the roughly 670-donor mean. Broadly in line with IMGT annotations, most TCR beta V segments showed up in productive rearrangements about 90% or about 30% of the time in an earlier analysis of a few hundred of the donors. The authors suggested that the approach could potentially be extended to other disease states and immunological phenotypes. Cytomegalovirus status was reported to be diagnosed by the classifier with high specificity and sensitivity in both the original and validation cohorts. In a later genetic analysis, a missense DCLRE1C variant was associated with V-gene and J-gene trimming of TCR beta chains, and the association was replicated in an independent cohort. According to a later analysis, parvovirus B19, influenza, CMV and Epstein-Barr virus appeared linked to several top co-occurrence clusters. Immune exposure information for the cohort was limited to CMV serostatus. In a later analysis, HLA-associated TCR beta chains were found to be more clonally expanded and to have lower generation probabilities than equally common non-associated chains. A cluster of highly shared sequence variants was judged likely to represent a technical artifact of the sequencing pipeline.

The cohort was made up of 650 to 700 healthy bone marrow donors. At the time of sampling, all cohort members were nominally healthy, though unrecorded immune exposures were likely present. The donor was CMV seronegative and belonged to the group of around 400 seronegative cohort members. Each donor provided a peripheral blood sample, and peripheral blood mononuclear cells were used for TCR beta sequencing. The Qiagen DNeasy Blood Extraction Kit was used to extract genomic DNA from the blood cell samples. Library preparation was by the immunoSEQ multiplex PCR assay. For the multiplex PCR, a mixture combining 60 forward primers for TCR Vbeta segments and 13 reverse primers for TCR Jbeta segments was used. A multiplex PCR assay on genomic DNA amplified the CDR3 region of rearranged TCR beta genes. The amplified TCR beta libraries were sequenced on the Illumina HiSeq System as 87-base-pair reads. In the original analysis: A later analysis counted tens of millions of unique TCR beta chains across the 690 or so repertoires, and some 11 million of these chains were shared by at least two donors. Raw reads were error-corrected and collapsed into unique sequences with a nearest-neighbor algorithm that merged closely related sequences to remove PCR and sequencing errors. CDR3 sequences were aligned to IMGT reference sequences to assign V, D and J gene segments. For a sequence to be retained, a match of at least six nucleotides to both a V gene segment and a J gene segment was required. Rearrangements were called productive when the CDR3 lacked stop codons and stayed in frame with V and J; all others were non-productive. CDR3 was defined according to IMGT convention as the region running from the second conserved V-encoded cysteine to the conserved J-encoded phenylalanine. In an earlier analysis of around 540 of the donors, sequences lacking an unambiguous match to a single V gene segment were excluded. In an earlier analysis of 587 of the donors, V segments were called functional above 56.7% productive rearrangements and were called segregating when the between-donor standard deviation exceeded 5%. A statistical classification framework was built to diagnose cytomegalovirus status from the catalog of TCR beta chain sequences. V and J gene assignment, in a later analysis, came from comparing TCR nucleotide sequences with IMGT/GENE-DB human TR gene sequences. The TCRdist pipeline was used in a later analysis to assign CDR3 sequences and most-parsimonious VDJ recombination scenarios. In a later analysis, every TCR beta chain was defined by the combination of its CDR3 amino acid sequence and its V-gene family, and reads without a unique V-gene family were dropped. To address suspected cross-contamination and a sequencing artifact, a later analysis removed approximately 590 highly shared, low-generation-probability nucleotide sequences. In a later analysis, a clonal expansion index was calculated for each public chain from normalized within-repertoire ranks of inferred template counts. In a later analysis, generation probabilities were computed with a VDJ recombination model fitted to out-of-frame rearrangements, and the resulting probabilities were checked against IGoR. In a later analysis, TCR-TCR, TCR-HLA and TCR-CMV co-occurrence was scored with hypergeometric tests, and a repertoire-size bias correction was applied to TCR pairs. In a later analysis, false discovery rates were estimated by permuting HLA or CMV assignments 20 times. A later analysis grouped co-occurring TCRs with DBSCAN, adding TCRdist sequence similarity when clustering within HLA-allele-positive subsets. For co-occurrence clustering, repertoires with fewer than 30,000 or more than 120,000 public chains were excluded, along with four to six repertoires with anomalous nucleotide sharing. This is the immuneACCESS table as TCRdb keeps it, with only in-frame sequences that have V and J called. A part of the clones is gone; compared with another copy, unresolved V genes explain less than half, and the rest is unexplained. For V, J and clone size, that table is used; D and trimming come from the DNA. The sample has under 100,000 clones on record, 70% to 85% of them singletons. The ten top clones hold over 2% of the sample.

CDR1 is given as SGDLS and CDR2 as YYNGEE, both from the germline V gene. Deletion took 3 bases off V and 0 bases off J, with a span of 16 bases between the germline ends. The CDR3 has 17 amino acids, counting the end cysteine and phenylalanine. The CDR3 DNA has 51 bases and is translated from base 1. This receptor chain uses TRBV9 and TRBJ1-5; no D segment can be confidently identified. This TCR derives from a man younger than 45 in good health and CMV-seronegative. Sequencing was performed on PBMCs. CDR3 region: CASSARGKDDSNQPQHF. The sequenced DNA is TGTGCCAGCAGCGCACGGGGAAAGGACGATAGCAATCAGCCCCAGCATTTT. With all but the CDR3 taken from the reference TRBV9 and TRBJ1-5 genes, the full variable domain is: DSGVTQTPKHLITATGQRVTLRCSPRSGDLSVYWYQQSLDQGLQFLIQYYNGEERAKGNILERFSAQQFPDLHSELNLSSLELGDSALYFCASSARGKDDSNQPQHFGDGTRLSIL.